This T cell receptor beta chain stems from a study of CXCR3-negative and CXCR3-positive naive CD8 T cells (dated by TCRdb to between 2017 and 2020). With respect to the entire study: In total, 130 million to 150 million TRB reads were obtained, which works out to roughly 1.5 +/- 0.3 million reads per library. Data from fewer than 12 donors, pooled across two independent experiments, went into the diversity and physicochemical repertoire analyses. For the TRBV-TRBJ cluster analysis, the naive subsets came from 5 donors, while the memory cells came from 3 donors.

General conclusions and limits of the study: Compared with CXCR3-negative naive cells, CXCR3-positive naive cells had TRB CDR3s with higher hydrophobicity (lower Kidera factor 4), lower energy, and higher strength and volume indices. Within the same donor, TRBV-TRBJ usage looked similar between naive CXCR3-negative and CXCR3-positive cells, but memory cells had distinct patterns. Because surface CD5, which is linked to self-reactivity in mice, was comparable between the naive subsets, TCR interaction strength was also inferred from the physicochemical properties of TRB CDR3s. CXCR3 expression partially decreased after cryopreservation, so most assays used freshly isolated PBMCs. Repertoire diversity was comparably high in both naive subsets but much lower in memory CD8+ T cells.

For every CD8+ T cell subset, fewer than 350,000 cells were flow-sorted straight into RLT lysis buffer, and each subset was sorted in triplicate. To exclude memory contaminants, naive CD8+ T cells were stringently defined as CD45RO-CCR7+CD27+CD95-. Peripheral blood mononuclear cells were isolated from buffy coats using standard density gradient centrifugation. Naive CXCR3-negative and CXCR3-positive CD8+ T cells were flow-sorted using a FACSAria III. An RNeasy Mini Kit was used to extract total RNA from the sorted cells. Concerning this clonotype itself: The target of this receptor is not known.

The reads were generated on a NextSeq 550. The Human TCR Profiling Kit (MiLaboratory) was used to make UMI-labeled 5' RACE TRB cDNA libraries. cDNA synthesis used the entire amount of extracted RNA, and PCR amplification then used the entire amount of cDNA produced. Libraries were prepared in parallel using an identical number of PCR cycles. The authors' analysis ran thus. With a minimum of two reads required per UMI, MIGEC and MiXCR pulled out about 53,000 +/- 10,000 unique UMI-labeled TRB cDNA molecules from each library. On average, approximately 40,000 +/- 10,000 functional in-frame TRB CDR3 nucleotide clonotypes lacking stop codons were found per library. After each sample was downsampled to 5000 UMI-labeled TRB molecules, VDJtools was used to calculate diversity metrics such as normalized Shannon-Wiener and Chao1. For the central five CDR3 residues, VDJtools calculated physicochemical properties weighted by clonotype size, namely interaction energy, strength, volume and Kidera factor 4. TCRdb reprocessed the public reads and reports one entry per CDR3 protein sequence, without DNA. The V and J calls shown here were made by TCRdb, not taken from the authors' results. For this sample, the table gives approximately 88,000 distinct CDR3 sequences. Of the sample, almost 0.55% is held by the ten largest clones.

Taken from the germline V gene, the CDR1 and CDR2 loops are MGHDK and SYGVNS. From its cysteine to its phenylalanine, the CDR3 spans 13 amino acids. No DNA was logged. The receptor chain draws on TRBV25-1 and TRBJ2-5; TCRdb returns TRBD1, unconfirmable since there is no DNA. This clonotype was obtained from a human donor in good health. Some clones in this sample may be carry-over from other donors' samples. Sample: naive CXCR3+ CD8+ T cells from blood. The cell subset or site label of this sample denotes: CD45RO-CCR7+CD27+CD95- naive CD8+ T cells expressing CXCR3 (TNR3+). The encoded CDR3 is CATSGGLGETQYF.